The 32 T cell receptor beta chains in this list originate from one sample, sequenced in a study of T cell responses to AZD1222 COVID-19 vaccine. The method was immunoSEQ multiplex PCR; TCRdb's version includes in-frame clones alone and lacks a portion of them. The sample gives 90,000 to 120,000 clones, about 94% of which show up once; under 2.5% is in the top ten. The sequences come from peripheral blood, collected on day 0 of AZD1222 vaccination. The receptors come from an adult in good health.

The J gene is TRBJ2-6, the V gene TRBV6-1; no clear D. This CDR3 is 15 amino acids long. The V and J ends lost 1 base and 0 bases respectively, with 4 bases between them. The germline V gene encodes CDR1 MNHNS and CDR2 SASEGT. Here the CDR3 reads CASSEGNSGANVLTF. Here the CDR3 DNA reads TGTGCCAGCAGTGAAGGGAACTCTGGGGCCAACGTCCTGACTTTC.

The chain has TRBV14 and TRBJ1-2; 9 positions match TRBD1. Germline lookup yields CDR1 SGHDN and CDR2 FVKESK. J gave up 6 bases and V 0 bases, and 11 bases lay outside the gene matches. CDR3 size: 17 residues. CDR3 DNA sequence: TGTGCCAGCAGCCAAGATCTCAATGGGGACAGGGTAAATGGCTACACCTTC. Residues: CASSQDLNGDRVNGYTF.

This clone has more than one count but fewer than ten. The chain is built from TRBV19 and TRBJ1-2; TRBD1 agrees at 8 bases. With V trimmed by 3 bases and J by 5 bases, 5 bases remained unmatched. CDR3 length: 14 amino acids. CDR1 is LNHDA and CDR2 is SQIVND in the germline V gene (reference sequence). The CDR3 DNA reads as TGTGCCAGTAGTATCCCGGGACAGGCGTATGGCTACACCTTC. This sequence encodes CASSIPGQAYGYTF.

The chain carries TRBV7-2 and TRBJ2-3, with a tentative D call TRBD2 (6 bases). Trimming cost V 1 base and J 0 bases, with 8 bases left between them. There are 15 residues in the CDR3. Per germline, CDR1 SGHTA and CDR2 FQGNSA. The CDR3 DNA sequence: TGTGCCAGCAGCTTAGGGAGGGCTAGCACAGATACGCAGTATTTT. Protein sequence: CASSLGRASTDTQYF.

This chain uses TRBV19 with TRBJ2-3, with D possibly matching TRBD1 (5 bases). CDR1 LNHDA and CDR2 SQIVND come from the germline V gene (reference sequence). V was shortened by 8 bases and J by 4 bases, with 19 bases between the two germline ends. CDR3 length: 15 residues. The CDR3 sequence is CASSVGQRGADTQYF. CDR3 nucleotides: TGTGCCAGTTCCGTGGGGCAGCGTGGCGCAGATACGCAGTATTTT.

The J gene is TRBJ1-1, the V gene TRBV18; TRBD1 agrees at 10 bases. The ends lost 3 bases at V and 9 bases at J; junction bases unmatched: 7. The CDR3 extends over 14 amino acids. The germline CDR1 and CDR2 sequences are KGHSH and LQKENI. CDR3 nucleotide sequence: TGTGCCAGCTCACCCGGGACAGGGGAACAAAAAGCTTTCTTT. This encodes CASSPGTGEQKAFF.

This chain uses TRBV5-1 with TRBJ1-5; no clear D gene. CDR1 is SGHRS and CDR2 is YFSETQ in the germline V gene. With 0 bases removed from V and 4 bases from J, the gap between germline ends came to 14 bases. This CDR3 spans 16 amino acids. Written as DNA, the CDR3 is TGCGCCAGCAGCTTGGACGCGGGGTTAAGAAATCAGCCCCAGCATTTT. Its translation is CASSLDAGLRNQPQHF.

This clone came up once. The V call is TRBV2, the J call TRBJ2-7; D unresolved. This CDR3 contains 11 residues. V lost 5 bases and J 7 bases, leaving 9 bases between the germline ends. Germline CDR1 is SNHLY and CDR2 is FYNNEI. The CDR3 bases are TGTGCCAGCAGTCGTTTAGGGGAGCAGTACTTC. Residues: CASSRLGEQYF. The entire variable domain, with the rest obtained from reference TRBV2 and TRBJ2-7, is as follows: EPEVTQTPSHQVTQMGQEVILRCVPISNHLYFYWYRQILGQKVEFLVSFYNNEISEKSEIFDDQFSVERPDGSNFTLKIRSTKLEDSAMYFCASSRLGEQYFGPGTRLTVT.

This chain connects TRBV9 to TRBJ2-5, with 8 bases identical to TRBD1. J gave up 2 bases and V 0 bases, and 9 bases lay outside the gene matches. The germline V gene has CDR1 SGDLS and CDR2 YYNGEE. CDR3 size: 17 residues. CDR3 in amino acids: CASSVAWRQGWQETQYF. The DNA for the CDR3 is TGTGCCAGCAGCGTAGCTTGGAGACAGGGGTGGCAAGAGACCCAGTACTTC.

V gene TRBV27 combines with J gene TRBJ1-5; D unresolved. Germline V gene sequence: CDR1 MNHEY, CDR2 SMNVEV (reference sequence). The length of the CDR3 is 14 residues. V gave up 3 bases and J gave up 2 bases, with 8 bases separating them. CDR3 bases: TGTGCCAGCAGTTTGGCGGTAGGCAATCAGCCCCAGCATTTT. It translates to CASSLAVGNQPQHF.

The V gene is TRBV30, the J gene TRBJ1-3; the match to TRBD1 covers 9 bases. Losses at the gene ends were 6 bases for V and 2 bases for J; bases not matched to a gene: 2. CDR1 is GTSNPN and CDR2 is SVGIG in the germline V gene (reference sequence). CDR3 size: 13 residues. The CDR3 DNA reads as TGTGCCTGCGACAGGGGGGCTGGAAACACCATATATTTT. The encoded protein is CACDRGAGNTIYF.

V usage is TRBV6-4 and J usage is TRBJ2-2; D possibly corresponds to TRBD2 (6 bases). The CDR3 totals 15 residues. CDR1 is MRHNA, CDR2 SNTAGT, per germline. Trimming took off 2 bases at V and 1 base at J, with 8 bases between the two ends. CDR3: CASSDGGMNTGELFF. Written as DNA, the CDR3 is TGTGCCAGCAGTGACGGCGGGATGAACACCGGGGAGCTGTTTTTT.

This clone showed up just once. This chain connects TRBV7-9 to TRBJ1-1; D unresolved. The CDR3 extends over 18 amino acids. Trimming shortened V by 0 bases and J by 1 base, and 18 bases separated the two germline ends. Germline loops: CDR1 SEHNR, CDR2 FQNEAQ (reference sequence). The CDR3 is CASSLALPRRSQNTEAFF. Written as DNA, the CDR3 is TGTGCCAGCAGCTTAGCGCTCCCTCGTCGCAGCCAGAACACTGAAGCTTTCTTT.

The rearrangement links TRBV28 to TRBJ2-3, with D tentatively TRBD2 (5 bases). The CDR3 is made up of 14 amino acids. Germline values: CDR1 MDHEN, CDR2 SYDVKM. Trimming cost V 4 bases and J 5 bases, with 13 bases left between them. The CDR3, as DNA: TGTGCCAGCAGTTATGGAGGTTCCAAAGATACGCAGTATTTT. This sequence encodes CASSYGGSKDTQYF.

The CDR3 DNA reads as TGTGCCAGCAGCTTTGGGGTTAGCGCAGATACGCAGTATTTT. Its translation: CASSFGVSADTQYF. The rearrangement uses TRBV5-8 and TRBJ2-3; D possibly corresponds to TRBD2 (5 bases). The ends were cut back, 2 bases at V and 4 bases at J, with 11 bases in the middle. Germline values: CDR1 SGHTS, CDR2 YDEGEE. The CDR3 has 14 amino acids. The entire variable domain, with the rest obtained from reference TRBV5-8 and TRBJ2-3, is as follows: EAGVTQSPTHLIKTRGQQATLRCSPISGHTSVYWYQQALGLGLQFLLWYDEGEERNRGNFPPRFSGRQFPNYSSELNVNALELEDSALYLCASSFGVSADTQYFGPGTRLTVL.

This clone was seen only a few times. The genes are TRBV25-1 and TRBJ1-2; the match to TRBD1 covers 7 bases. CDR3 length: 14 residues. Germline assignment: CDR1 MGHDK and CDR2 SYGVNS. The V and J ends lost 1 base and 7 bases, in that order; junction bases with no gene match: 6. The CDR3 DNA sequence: TGTGCCAGCAGTGAATTACAGGGGATTCGTGGCTACACCTTC. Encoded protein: CASSELQGIRGYTF.

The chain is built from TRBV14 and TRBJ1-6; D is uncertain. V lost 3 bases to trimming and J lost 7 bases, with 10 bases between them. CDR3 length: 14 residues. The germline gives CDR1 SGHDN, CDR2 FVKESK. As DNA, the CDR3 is TGTGCCAGCAGCCACCGCTTCGGAAATTCACCCCTCCACTTT. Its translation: CASSHRFGNSPLHF.

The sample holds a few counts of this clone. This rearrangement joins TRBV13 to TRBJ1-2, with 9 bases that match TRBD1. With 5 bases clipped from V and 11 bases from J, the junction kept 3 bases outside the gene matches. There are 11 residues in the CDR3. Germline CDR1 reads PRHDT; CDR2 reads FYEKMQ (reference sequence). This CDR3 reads CASSPDRGYTF. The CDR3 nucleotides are TGTGCCAGCAGCCCCGACAGGGGGTACACCTTC.

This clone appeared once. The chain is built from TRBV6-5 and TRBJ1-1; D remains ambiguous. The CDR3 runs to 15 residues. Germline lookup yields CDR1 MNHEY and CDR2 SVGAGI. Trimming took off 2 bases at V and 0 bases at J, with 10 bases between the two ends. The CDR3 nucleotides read TGTGCCAGCAGTTACGGGTTCCTCATGAACACTGAAGCTTTCTTT. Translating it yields CASSYGFLMNTEAFF.

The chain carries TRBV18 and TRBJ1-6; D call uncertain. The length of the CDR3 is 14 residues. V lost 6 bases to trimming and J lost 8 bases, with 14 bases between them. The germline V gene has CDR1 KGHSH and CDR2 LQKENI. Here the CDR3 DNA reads TGTGCCAGCTCCGGGAGCTGGCGGGATTCACCCCTCCACTTT. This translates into CASSGSWRDSPLHF.

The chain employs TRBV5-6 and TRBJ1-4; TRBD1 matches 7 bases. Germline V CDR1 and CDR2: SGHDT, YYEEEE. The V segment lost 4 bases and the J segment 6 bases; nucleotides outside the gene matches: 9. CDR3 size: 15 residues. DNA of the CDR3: TGTGCCAGCAGCGCGTATTCAGGGGGGTATGAAAAACTGTTTTTT. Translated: CASSAYSGGYEKLFF.

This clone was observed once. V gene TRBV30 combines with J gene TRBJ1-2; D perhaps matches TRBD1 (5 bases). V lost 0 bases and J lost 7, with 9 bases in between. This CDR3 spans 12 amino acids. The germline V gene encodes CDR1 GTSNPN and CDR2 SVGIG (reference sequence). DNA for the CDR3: TGTGCCTGGAGTGTGGGGGGAAGTGGCTACACCTTC. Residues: CAWSVGGSGYTF. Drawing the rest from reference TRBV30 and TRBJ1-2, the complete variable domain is SQTIHQWPATLVQPVGSPLSLECTVEGTSNPNLYWYRQAAGRGLQLLFYSVGIGQISSEVPQNLSASRPQDRQFILSSKKLLLSDSGFYLCAWSVGGSGYTFGSGTRLTVV.

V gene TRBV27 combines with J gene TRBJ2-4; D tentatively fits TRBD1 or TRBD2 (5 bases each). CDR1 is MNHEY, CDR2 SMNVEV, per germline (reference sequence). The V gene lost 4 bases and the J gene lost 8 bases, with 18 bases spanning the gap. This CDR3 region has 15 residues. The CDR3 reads CASSWSRGTMDIQYF. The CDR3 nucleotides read TGTGCCAGCAGTTGGTCGAGAGGGACGATGGACATTCAGTACTTC.

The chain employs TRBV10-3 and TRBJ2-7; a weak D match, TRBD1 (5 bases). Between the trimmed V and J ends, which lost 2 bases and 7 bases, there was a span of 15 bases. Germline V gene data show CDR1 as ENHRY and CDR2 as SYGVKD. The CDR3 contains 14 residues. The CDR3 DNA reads TGTGCCATCAGTGAGAGTACAGGCCCTACGGAGCAGTACTTC. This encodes CAISESTGPTEQYF.

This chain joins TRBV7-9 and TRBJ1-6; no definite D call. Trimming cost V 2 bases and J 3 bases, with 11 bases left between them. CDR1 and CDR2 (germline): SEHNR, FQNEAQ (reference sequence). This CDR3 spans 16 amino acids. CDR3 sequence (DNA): TGTGCCAGCAGCTTACCGGCAGGCTACTATAATTCACCCCTCCACTTT. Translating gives CASSLPAGYYNSPLHF.

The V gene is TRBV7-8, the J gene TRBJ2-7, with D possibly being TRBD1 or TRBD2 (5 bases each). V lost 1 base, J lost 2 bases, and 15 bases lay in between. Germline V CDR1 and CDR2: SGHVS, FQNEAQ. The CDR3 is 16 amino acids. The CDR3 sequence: CASSLDEGPKAYEQYF. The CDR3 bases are TGTGCCAGCAGCTTAGATGAGGGACCCAAAGCCTACGAGCAGTACTTC.

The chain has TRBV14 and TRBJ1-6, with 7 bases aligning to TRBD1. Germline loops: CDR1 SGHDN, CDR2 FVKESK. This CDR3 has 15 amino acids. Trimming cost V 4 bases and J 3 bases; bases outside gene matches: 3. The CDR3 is CASSPRTGYNSPLHF. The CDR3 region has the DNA TGTGCCAGCAGCCCCCGGACAGGCTATAATTCACCCCTCCACTTT.

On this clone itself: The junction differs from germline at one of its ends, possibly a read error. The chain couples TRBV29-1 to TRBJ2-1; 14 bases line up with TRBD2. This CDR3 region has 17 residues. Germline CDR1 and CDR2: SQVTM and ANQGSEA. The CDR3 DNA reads TGCAGCATTGACCCGGGACTAGCGGGAGTAGGGTACAATGAGCAGTTCTTC. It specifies CSIDPGLAGVGYNEQFF.

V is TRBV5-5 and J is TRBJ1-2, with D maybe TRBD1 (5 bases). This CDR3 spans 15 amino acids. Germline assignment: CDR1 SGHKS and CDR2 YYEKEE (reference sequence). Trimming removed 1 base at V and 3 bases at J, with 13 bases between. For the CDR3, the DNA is TGTGCCAGCAGCTTGCGTACCAGGGTTTACTATGGCTACACCTTC. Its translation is CASSLRTRVYYGYTF.

CDR3 DNA sequence: TGTGCCTCCAGGGTCGCGGGTCATTACGAGCAGTACTTC. Its translation is CASRVAGHYEQYF. The chain employs TRBV19 and TRBJ2-7; D could derive from TRBD1 or TRBD2 (5 bases each). The CDR3 consists of 13 residues. Germline V gene sequence: CDR1 LNHDA, CDR2 SQIVND (reference sequence). The V gene lost 11 bases and the J gene lost 4 bases, with 18 bases spanning the gap. Full variable domain (rest looked up from reference TRBV19 and TRBJ2-7): DGGITQSPKYLFRKEGQNVTLSCEQNLNHDAMYWYRQDPGQGLRLIYYSQIVNDFQKGDIAEGYSVSREKKESFPLTVTSAQKNPTAFYLCASRVAGHYEQYFGPGTRLTVT.

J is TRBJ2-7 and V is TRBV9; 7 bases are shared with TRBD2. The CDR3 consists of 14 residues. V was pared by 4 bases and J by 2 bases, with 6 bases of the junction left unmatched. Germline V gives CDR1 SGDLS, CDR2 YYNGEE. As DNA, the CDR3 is TGTGCCAGCAGCCCTGCTAGCGGCCCCTACGAGCAGTACTTC. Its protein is CASSPASGPYEQYF.

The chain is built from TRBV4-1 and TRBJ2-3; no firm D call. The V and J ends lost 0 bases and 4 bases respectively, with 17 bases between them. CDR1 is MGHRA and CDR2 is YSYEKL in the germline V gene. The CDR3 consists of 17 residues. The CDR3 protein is CASSQDSATVVPDTQYF. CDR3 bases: TGCGCCAGCAGCCAAGATTCGGCCACTGTTGTCCCAGATACGCAGTATTTT.